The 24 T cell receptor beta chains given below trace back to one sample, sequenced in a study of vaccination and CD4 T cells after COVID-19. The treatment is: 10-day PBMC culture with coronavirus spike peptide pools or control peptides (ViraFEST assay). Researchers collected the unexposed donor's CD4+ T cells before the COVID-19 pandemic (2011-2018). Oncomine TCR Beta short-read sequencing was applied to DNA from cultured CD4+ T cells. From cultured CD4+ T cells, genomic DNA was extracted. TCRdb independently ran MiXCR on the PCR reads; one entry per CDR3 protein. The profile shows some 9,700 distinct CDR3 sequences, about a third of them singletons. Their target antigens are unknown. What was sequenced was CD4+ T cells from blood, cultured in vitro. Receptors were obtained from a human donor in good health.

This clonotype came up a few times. CDR3 coding DNA: TGTGCCAGGAAGAGGGAGTCCCCTAGCGGCTACACCTTC. Residues: CARKRESPSGYTF. This sequence joins TRBV27 and TRBJ1-2; D remains unclear. The germline gives CDR1 MNHEY, CDR2 SMNVEV (reference sequence). The CDR3 runs 13 residues. V was shortened by 9 bases and J by 8 bases, with 19 bases between the two germline ends.

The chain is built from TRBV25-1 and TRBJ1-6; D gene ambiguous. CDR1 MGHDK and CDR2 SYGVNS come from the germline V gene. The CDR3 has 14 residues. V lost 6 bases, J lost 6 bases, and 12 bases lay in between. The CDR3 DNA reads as TGTGCCAGCAGCCACACCTCACCTAATTCACCCCTCCACTTT. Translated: CASSHTSPNSPLHF.

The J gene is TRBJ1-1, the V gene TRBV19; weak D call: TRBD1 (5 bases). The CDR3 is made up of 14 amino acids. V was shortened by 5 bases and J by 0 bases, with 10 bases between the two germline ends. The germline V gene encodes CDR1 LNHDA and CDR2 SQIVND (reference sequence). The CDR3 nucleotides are TGTGCCAGTAGTCAGGGACGTATGAACACTGAAGCTTTCTTT. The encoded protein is CASSQGRMNTEAFF.

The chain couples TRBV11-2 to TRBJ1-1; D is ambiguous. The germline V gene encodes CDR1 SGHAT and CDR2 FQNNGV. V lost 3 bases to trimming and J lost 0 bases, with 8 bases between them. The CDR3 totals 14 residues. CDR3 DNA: TGTGCCAGCAGCTTGACTGCAATGAACACTGAAGCTTTCTTT. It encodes CASSLTAMNTEAFF.

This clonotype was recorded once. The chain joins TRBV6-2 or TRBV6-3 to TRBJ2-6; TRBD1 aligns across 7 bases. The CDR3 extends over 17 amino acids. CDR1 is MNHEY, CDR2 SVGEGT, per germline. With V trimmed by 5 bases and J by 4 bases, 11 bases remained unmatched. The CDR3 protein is CASSNKGAGPGANVLTF. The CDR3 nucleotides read TGTGCCAGCAGTAACAAGGGGGCAGGGCCAGGGGCCAACGTCCTGACTTTC.

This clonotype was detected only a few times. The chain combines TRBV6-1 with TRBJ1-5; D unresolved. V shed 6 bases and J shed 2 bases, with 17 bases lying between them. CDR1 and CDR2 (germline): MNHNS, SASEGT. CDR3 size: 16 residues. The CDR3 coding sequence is TGTGCCAGCAGGCGCTTGGCTGGGCCCGGCAATCAGCCCCAGCATTTT. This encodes CASRRLAGPGNQPQHF.

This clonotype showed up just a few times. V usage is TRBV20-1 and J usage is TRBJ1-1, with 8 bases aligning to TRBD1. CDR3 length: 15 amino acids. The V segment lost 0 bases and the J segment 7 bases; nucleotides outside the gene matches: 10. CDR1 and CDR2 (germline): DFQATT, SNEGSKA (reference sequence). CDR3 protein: CSARDPQGGVIEAFF. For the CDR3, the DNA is TGCAGTGCTAGAGATCCACAGGGGGGGGTTATTGAAGCTTTCTTT.

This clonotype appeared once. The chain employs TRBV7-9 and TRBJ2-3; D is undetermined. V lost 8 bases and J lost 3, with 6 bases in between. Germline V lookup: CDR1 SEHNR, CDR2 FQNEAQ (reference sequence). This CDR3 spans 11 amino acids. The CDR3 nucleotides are TGTGCCAGCCAAGGGACAGATACGCAGTATTTT. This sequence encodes CASQGTDTQYF.

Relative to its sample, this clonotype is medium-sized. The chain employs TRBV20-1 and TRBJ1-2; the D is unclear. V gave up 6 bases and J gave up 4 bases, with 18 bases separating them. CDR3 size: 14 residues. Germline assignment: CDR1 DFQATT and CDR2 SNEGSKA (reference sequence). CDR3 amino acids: CSARPWAEGYGYTF. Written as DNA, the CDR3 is TGCAGTGCGAGACCTTGGGCGGAAGGCTATGGCTACACCTTC.

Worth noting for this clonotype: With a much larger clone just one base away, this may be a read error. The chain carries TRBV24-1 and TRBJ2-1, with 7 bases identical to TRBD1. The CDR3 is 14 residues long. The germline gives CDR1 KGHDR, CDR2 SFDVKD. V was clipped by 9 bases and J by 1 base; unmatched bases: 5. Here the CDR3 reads CATSAQGSYNEQFF. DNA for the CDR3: TGTGCCACCTCGGCACAGGGGTCCTACAATGAGCAGTTCTTC.

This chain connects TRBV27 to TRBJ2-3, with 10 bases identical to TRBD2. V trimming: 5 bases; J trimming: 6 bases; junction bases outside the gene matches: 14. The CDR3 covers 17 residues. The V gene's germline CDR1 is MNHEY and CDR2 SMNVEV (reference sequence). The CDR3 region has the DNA TGTGCCAGCAGTGCGCAACTCACTAGCGGGACGGGCGATACGCAGTATTTT. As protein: CASSAQLTSGTGDTQYF.

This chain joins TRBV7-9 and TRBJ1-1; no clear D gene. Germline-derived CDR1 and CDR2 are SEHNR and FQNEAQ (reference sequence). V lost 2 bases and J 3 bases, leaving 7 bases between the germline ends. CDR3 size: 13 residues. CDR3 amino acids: CASSLLGDTEAFF. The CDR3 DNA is TGTGCCAGCAGCTTACTCGGGGACACTGAAGCTTTCTTT.

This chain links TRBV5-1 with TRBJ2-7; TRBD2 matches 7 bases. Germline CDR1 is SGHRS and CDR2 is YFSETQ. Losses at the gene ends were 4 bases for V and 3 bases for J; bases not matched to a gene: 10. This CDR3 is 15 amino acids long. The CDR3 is CASSMSRAGSYEQYF. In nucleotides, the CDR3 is TGCGCCAGCAGCATGTCTAGAGCGGGGAGCTACGAGCAGTACTTC.

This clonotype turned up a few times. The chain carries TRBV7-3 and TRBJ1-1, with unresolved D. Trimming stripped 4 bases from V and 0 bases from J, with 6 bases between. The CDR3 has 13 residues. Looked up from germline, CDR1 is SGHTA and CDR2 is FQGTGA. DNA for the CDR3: TGTGCCAGCAGCTCTCAGATGAACACTGAAGCTTTCTTT. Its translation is CASSSQMNTEAFF.

The CDR3 sequence: CASSPLGTDTQYF. The DNA of the CDR3 is TGCGCCAGCAGCCCCCTCGGCACAGATACGCAGTATTTT. V and J are TRBV5-1 and TRBJ2-3; the D is unclear. This CDR3 has 13 residues. Germline V lookup: CDR1 SGHRS, CDR2 YFSETQ. Deletions cut 4 bases from V and 1 base from J, with 7 bases between.

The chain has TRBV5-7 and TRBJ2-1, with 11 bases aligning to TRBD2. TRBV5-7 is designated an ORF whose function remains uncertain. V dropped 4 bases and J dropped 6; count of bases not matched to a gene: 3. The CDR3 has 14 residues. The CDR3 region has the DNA TGTGCCAGCAGCCTCGGACTAGCGGGCAATGAGCAGTTCTTC. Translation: CASSLGLAGNEQFF.

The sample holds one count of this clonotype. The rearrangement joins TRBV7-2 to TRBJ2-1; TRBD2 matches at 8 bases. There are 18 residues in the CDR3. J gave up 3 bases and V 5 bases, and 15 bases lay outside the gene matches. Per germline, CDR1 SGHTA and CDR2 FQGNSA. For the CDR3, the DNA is TGTGCCAGCAGCGGGCGGGGGGTTGGCGGGAGAGGCTACAATGAGCAGTTCTTC. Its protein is CASSGRGVGGRGYNEQFF.

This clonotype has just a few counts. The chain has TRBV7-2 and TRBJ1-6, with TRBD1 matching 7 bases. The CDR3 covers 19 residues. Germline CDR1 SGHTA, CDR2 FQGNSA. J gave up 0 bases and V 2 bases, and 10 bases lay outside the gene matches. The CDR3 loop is CASSLTGASWSSYNSPLHF. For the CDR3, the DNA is TGTGCCAGCAGCTTAACAGGGGCCTCTTGGAGCTCCTATAATTCACCCCTCCACTTT. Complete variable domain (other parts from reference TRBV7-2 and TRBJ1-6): GAGVSQSPSNKVTEKGKDVELRCDPISGHTALYWYRQSLGQGLEFLIYFQGNSAPDKSGLPSDRFSAERTGGSVSTLTIQRTQQEDSAVYLCASSLTGASWSSYNSPLHFGNGTRLTVT.

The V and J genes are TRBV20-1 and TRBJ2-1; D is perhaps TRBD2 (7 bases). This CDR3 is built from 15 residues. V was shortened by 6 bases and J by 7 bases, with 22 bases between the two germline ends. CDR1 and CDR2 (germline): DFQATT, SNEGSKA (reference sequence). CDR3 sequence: CSAPPGGRDGNEQFF. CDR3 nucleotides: TGCAGTGCACCGCCGGGGGGCAGGGATGGAAATGAGCAGTTCTTC.

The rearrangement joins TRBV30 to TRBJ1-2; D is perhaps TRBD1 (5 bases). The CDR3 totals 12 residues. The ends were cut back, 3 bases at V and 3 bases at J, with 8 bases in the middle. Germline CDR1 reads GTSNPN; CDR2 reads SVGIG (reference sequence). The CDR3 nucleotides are TGTGCCTGGAGACAGGTCTACTATGGCTACACCTTC. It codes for CAWRQVYYGYTF.

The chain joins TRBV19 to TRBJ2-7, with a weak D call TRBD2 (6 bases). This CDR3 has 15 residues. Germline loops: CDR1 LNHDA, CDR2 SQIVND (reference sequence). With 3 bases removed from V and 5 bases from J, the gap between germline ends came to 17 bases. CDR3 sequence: CASSIASVPSDEQYF. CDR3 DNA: TGTGCCAGTAGTATCGCTAGCGTACCTTCGGACGAGCAGTACTTC.

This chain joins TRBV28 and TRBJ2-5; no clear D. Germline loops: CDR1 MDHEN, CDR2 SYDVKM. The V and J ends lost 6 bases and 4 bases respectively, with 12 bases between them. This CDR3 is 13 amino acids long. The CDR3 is CASSPPPGETQYF. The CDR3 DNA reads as TGTGCCAGCAGCCCTCCCCCCGGAGAGACCCAGTACTTC.

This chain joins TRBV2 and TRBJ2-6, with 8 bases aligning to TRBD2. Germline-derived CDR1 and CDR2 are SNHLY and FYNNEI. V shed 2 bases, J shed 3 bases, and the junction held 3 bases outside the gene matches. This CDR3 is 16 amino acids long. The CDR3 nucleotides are TGTGCCAGCAGTGAAACCCGGGGGGGTGGGGCCAACGTCCTGACTTTC. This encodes CASSETRGGGANVLTF.

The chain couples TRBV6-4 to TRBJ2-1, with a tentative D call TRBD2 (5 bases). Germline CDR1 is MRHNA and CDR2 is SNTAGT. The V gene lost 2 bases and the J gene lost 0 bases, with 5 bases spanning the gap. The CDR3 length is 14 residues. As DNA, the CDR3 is TGTGCCAGCAGTGACCGGGACTCCTACAATGAGCAGTTCTTC. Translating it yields CASSDRDSYNEQFF.